This TCR beta chain is from a study of shared clonotypes between healthy human individuals. Terminally differentiated effector memory CD45RA+ cells were left out of the naive CD8 fraction, which was CD45RO-negative and positively selected for CCR7. Sequencing was performed with immunoSEQ multiplex PCR; in TCRdb, only in-frame clones are kept and a portion is missing. The profile covers around 2.1 million clones, with about 93% appearing a single time and 1.5% to 2% taken by the ten largest. CDR3 length: 15 residues. V shed 7 bases, J shed 0 bases, and the junction held 6 bases outside the gene matches. Germline-derived CDR1 and CDR2 are ENHRY and SYGVKD.

The rearrangement links TRBV10-3 to TRBJ2-7; TRBD1 agrees at 10 bases. The specimen sequenced was naive CD8+ T cells from PBMCs. The clonotype comes from a man aged 18 to 30 in good health. Some clones in this sample may be carry-over from other donors' samples. CDR3 sequence (DNA): TGTGCCATCACCGACGGACAGGGGGTCTCCTACGAGCAGTACTTC. Translation gives CAITDGQGVSYEQYF.